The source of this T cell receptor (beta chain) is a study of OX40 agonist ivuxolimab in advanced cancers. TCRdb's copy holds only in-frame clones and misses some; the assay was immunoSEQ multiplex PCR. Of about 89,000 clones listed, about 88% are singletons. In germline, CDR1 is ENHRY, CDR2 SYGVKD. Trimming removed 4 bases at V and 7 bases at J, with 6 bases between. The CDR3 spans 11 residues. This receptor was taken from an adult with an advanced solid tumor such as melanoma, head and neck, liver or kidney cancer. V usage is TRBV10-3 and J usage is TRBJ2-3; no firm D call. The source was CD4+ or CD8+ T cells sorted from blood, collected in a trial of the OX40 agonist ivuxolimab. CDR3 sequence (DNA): TGTGCCATCAGTGCCAAATATACGCAGTATTTT. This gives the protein CAISAKYTQYF.